This T cell receptor (beta chain) is from a study of human T cells and chemical hapten exposure. Study information: Sensitization applied 2% DPC to about 2 cm by about 2 cm of upper inner arm skin. Each week of the roughly 23-week study, patients had diphenylcyclopropenone applied to the scalp. Study outcomes and limitations: Controls had significantly fewer large CDR3 similarity clusters than were formed by expanded TCRs.

Library construction involved attaching unique molecular identifiers to individual cDNA molecules, which allowed quantitative, reproducible TCR counting. MiXCR, run by TCRdb on the RACE reads, gives a single entry per CDR3 protein. The data contain 180,000 or so distinct CDR3 sequences, 30% of them seen just once; the ten biggest clones take up approximately 3%. Time point specified: pre-sensitization, week 0. This sample's treatment: therapeutic diphenylcyclopropenone sensitization with weekly scalp DPC. Details on this clonotype: Its antigen is not known.

The V gene lost 4 bases and the J gene lost 4 bases, with 17 bases spanning the gap. Germline-derived CDR1 and CDR2 are DFQATT and SNEGSKA (reference sequence). This CDR3 has 15 residues. The sequences come from whole blood, collected in connection with sensitization to the hapten diphenylcyclopropenone (DPC). The TCR sequence derives from a woman under 40 with alopecia areata. Some clones in this sample may be carry-over from other donors' samples. V gene TRBV20-1 combines with J gene TRBJ2-1; D is perhaps TRBD1 (5 bases). The CDR3 sequence is CSANGAPPQYNEQFF. The CDR3, as DNA: TGCAGTGCTAATGGGGCGCCCCCCCAGTACAATGAGCAGTTCTTC.